This paragraph covers one T cell receptor (beta chain) sequence. Its cognate antigen has yet to be identified. Base qualities are not at hand, and no much larger clone is one base apart. These data originate in a study of blood T cells in healthy people across ages (dated by TCRdb to the mid-2010s). At the level of the whole study: In model experiments, template switching captured roughly one uniquely barcoded TCR beta cDNA molecule for every two T cells. Age-related changes in TCR beta repertoire diversity were measured in the study by deep sequencing normalized with unique cDNA molecular identifiers. The donors were divided into four age groups: young (average approximately 17 years), middle-aged (roughly 40), aged (approximately 62) and long-lived (more than 75). To avoid experimental bias, donors of different ages were spread randomly across the sequencing lanes. The study analyzed two additional independent replicas of 1 million unique cDNA reads from the same blood draw for two donors, one aged 18 to 29 and one aged 80 or older. Study-level results and caveats: Because the CMV infection status of the donors was unknown, age-related changes in expanded clonotypes may potentially have been confounded. Estimates of total diversity based on one million sequenced T cells were regarded as lower bounds and as underestimates. The long-lived group showed more naive CD4+ T cells, fewer expanded clones and increased TCR diversity than the aged group, suggesting age selection. A strong correlation was found between observed TCR beta diversity and the percentage of naive T cells measured by flow cytometry. Conclusive comparison of naive and antigen-experienced compartments was prevented by the profiling of bulk unsorted PBMCs. Observed TCR beta diversity per million T cells fell roughly linearly with age, and a significant reduction was already apparent by age roughly 40.

The donors were some 39 Caucasian individuals from Russia, aged roughly 6 to 95 years, who were systemically healthy. Each donor gave ten milliliters of peripheral blood, drawn into EDTA-treated Vacutainer tubes. Ficoll-Paque density-gradient centrifugation was used to isolate PBMCs, with at least 6 million per sample. Trizol reagent was used to extract total RNA from PBMCs, with at least 6 micrograms per sample. The percentages of naive CD45RAhigh/CD27high T cells were determined by flow cytometry on a PBMC aliquot from every donor. V is trimmed back by 0 bases and J by 4 bases, and the junction contains 4 bases that no gene match accounts for. Reading the germline V gene gives CDR1 SGHDT and CDR2 YYEEEE. Reading from cysteine to phenylalanine, the CDR3 counts 14 amino acids. Just CDR3 DNA is preserved here, 42 bases in frame from base 1. Receptor libraries were prepared by 5' RACE. For sequencing, an Illumina HiSeq 2500 was employed. A second PCR of about 6 to 11 cycles was run with a J-beta primer mix and a sample-barcoded 5' primer. A template-switch 5' adaptor carrying 12 random nucleotides introduced a unique molecular identifier onto each TCR beta cDNA molecule. Each sample yielded at least 2.5 million CDR3-containing paired-end reads. First-strand cDNA synthesis was performed from all RNA using the Mint cDNA synthesis kit, with priming by a TRBC-specific oligonucleotide. All cDNA was treated with uracil-DNA glycosylase and then went through a first 18-cycle PCR with the universal primers M1SS and BC2_uni_R. Concerning the study's data processing: For normalization, 1 million high-quality reads were randomly selected from each sample, with every read carrying a distinct molecular identifier. Instead of being binned into consensus sequences, reads that shared molecular identifiers were thrown out. MiTCR, run with a Q25 quality threshold and the strictest error-elimination algorithm, handled CDR3 identification, clonotype clustering and error correction. A nonparametric unseen species model using Euler transformation provided a lower-bound estimate of total TCR beta diversity. The public reads were reprocessed in TCRdb via fastp at Q25 and MiXCR, keeping in-frame beta chains. Merged by CDR3 protein, the rows form single entries marked with the most common genes and DNA. The V and J calls were determined by TCRdb, not by the authors. The sample includes about 1.4 million distinct CDR3 sequences, with around 55% observed a single time. The top ten constitute 6.5% to 8.5% of the sample.

The sequenced sample consisted of blood. This clonotype was obtained from a young man in good health. The chain links TRBV5-6 with TRBJ2-7; 7 bases in between match TRBD2. The DNA sequence is given as TGTGCCAGCAGCTTGGGGACTAGGGTGTACGAGCAGTACTTC. The resulting protein is CASSLGTRVYEQYF.